The 15 T cell receptor beta chains reported below all come from one sample, sequenced in a study of untreated major depressive disorder. Profiled with immunoSEQ multiplex PCR; TCRdb holds only in-frame clones, not every one. The sample has about 21,000 clones, 85% to 90% seen once. Sequencing was performed on CD4+ T cells from PBMCs. The receptor set was obtained from a middle-aged woman in good health.

The chain couples TRBV5-1 to TRBJ2-7; 13 positions agree with TRBD2. CDR3 length equals 18 residues. Germline V gene lookup returns CDR1 SGHRS and CDR2 YFSETQ. J was trimmed by 6 bases and V by 0 bases; bases with no gene match: 12. Here the CDR3 reads CASSLGGTSGILSAEQYF. As DNA, the CDR3 is TGCGCCAGCAGCTTGGGGGGGACTAGCGGGATTTTATCCGCCGAGCAGTACTTC.

The chain couples TRBV7-9 to TRBJ2-2; D perhaps matches TRBD2 (5 bases). V was shortened by 0 bases and J by 3 bases, with 5 bases between the two germline ends. Germline V gene lookup returns CDR1 SEHNR and CDR2 FQNEAQ (reference sequence). The CDR3 has 14 residues. The CDR3 nucleotides read TGTGCCAGCAGCTTAGCGAGGGACACCGGGGAGCTGTTTTTT. Protein: CASSLARDTGELFF. Full variable domain (missing parts from reference TRBV7-9 and TRBJ2-2): DTGVSQNPRHKITKRGQNVTFRCDPISEHNRLYWYRQTLGQGPEFLTYFQNEAQLEKSRLLSDRFSAERPKGSFSTLEIQRTEQGDSAMYLCASSLARDTGELFFGEGSRLTVL.

V and J are TRBV28 and TRBJ2-7, with TRBD1 matching 10 bases. The germline V gene has CDR1 MDHEN and CDR2 SYDVKM. This CDR3 comprises 12 residues. Unmatched junction bases numbered 7, after V lost 10 bases and J lost 7 bases. The CDR3 loop is CATGTGVGEQYV. CDR3 nucleotides: TGTGCCACTGGGACAGGGGTTGGTGAGCAGTACGTC.

This chain uses TRBV6-6 with TRBJ2-7; 7 bases fit TRBD1. The length of the CDR3 is 13 residues. Germline V CDR1 and CDR2: MNHNY, SVGAGI (reference sequence). V lost 5 bases to trimming and J lost 3 bases; unmatched junction nucleotides: 4. Here the CDR3 reads CASSRDSRYEQYV. CDR3 coding DNA: TGTGCCAGCAGTCGGGACAGCCGCTACGAGCAGTACGTC.

The V and J genes are TRBV6-5 and TRBJ1-5; a possible D gene is TRBD1 (5 bases). The CDR3 runs 13 residues. Germline V CDR1 and CDR2: MNHEY, SVGAGI. The ends were cut back, 6 bases at V and 7 bases at J, with 13 bases in the middle. The CDR3 DNA follows: TGTGCCAGCAGCCGGGGGGTGGGACAGCCCCAGCATTTT. The encoded protein is CASSRGVGQPQHF.

The chain recombines TRBV6-6 with TRBJ2-1; D is unresolved. This CDR3 contains 10 residues. Trimming cost V 6 bases and J 9 bases, with 6 bases left between them. From germline, CDR1 is MNHNY and CDR2 SVGAGI (reference sequence). This chain's CDR3 is CASRDIEQFF. The DNA for the CDR3 is TGTGCCAGCAGAGACATTGAGCAGTTCTTC.

The CDR3 region is CASSDLGTGRGYTF. The CDR3, as DNA: TGTGCCAGCAGTGACCTCGGGACAGGGAGGGGCTACACCTTC. The chain has TRBV6-1 and TRBJ1-2; 9 nucleotides agree with TRBD1. After removal of 3 bases from V and 8 bases from J, the junction contained 7 bases not matched to a gene. This CDR3 has 14 residues. Germline V gene data show CDR1 as MNHNS and CDR2 as SASEGT.

The V gene is TRBV18, the J gene TRBJ1-1, with D possibly TRBD1 on 5 matching bases. The CDR3 extends over 14 amino acids. Germline V gene lookup returns CDR1 KGHSH and CDR2 LQKENI. Trimming left V 2 bases short and J 2 bases short, with 9 bases between. CDR3 nucleotide sequence: TGTGCCAGCTCACCAGGGGGAGGAAACACTGAAGCTTTCTTT. The encoded protein is CASSPGGGNTEAFF.

The chain combines TRBV29-1 with TRBJ1-2; D is ambiguous. V lost 3 bases, J lost 4 bases, and 18 bases lay in between. In germline, CDR1 is SQVTM, CDR2 ANQGSEA. This CDR3 contains 15 residues. In DNA form, the CDR3 reads TGCAGCGTTGACTCGGGCAGAAAAAGCCTCTATGGCTACACCTTC. This sequence encodes CSVDSGRKSLYGYTF.

The chain recombines TRBV6-1 with TRBJ2-5; D is unresolved. Trimming removed 2 bases at V and 8 bases at J, with 15 bases between. Germline V gives CDR1 MNHNS, CDR2 SASEGT. The CDR3 extends over 14 amino acids. For the CDR3, the DNA is TGTGCCAGCAGTGAAAGCTGGACGCTCATTACCCAGTACTTC. Protein product: CASSESWTLITQYF.

This chain uses TRBV5-1 with TRBJ2-1; a weak D match, TRBD1 (5 bases). The CDR3 covers 16 residues. Trimming cost V 4 bases and J 0 bases, with 14 bases left between them. The germline gives CDR1 SGHRS, CDR2 YFSETQ. CDR3 DNA: TGCGCCAGCAGCCCAGCAGGGATGAGCTCCTACAATGAGCAGTTCTTC. It encodes CASSPAGMSSYNEQFF.

This clone was counted only a few times. At one boundary the junction diverges from the germline segment, which might be a read error. This chain joins TRBV2 and TRBJ1-2; TRBD1 is a possible D gene (5 bases). In germline, CDR1 is SNHLY, CDR2 FYNNEI. CDR3 length: 13 amino acids. The CDR3 is CASSTGTNDGYTF. DNA of the CDR3: TGTGCCAGCAGTACCGGGACTAACGATGGCTACACCTTC.

The chain has TRBV18 and TRBJ2-2; weak D call: TRBD2 (5 bases). The CDR3 is 16 residues long. V lost 4 bases and J 3 bases, leaving 15 bases between the germline ends. Germline assignment: CDR1 KGHSH and CDR2 LQKENI. The CDR3 DNA is TGTGCCAGCTCACGTACGGGGTTCGTTGACACCGGGGAGCTGTTTTTT. Protein: CASSRTGFVDTGELFF.

This rearrangement joins TRBV4-1 to TRBJ1-5; D may be TRBD1 (5 bases). The CDR3 extends over 17 amino acids. V dropped 0 bases and J dropped 1 base, with 13 bases sitting between them. Per germline, CDR1 MGHRA and CDR2 YSYEKL. The CDR3 loop is CASSQERLSGSNQPQHF. The DNA of the CDR3 is TGCGCCAGCAGCCAAGAACGCCTCTCAGGGAGCAATCAGCCCCAGCATTTT.

This chain joins TRBV30 and TRBJ1-2, with 7 bases aligning to TRBD1. The CDR3 loop spans 10 amino acids. Germline V lookup: CDR1 GTSNPN, CDR2 SVGIG (reference sequence). The CDR3 bases are TGTGCGGCAGGGGGCTATGGCTACACCTTC. Residues: CAAGGYGYTF.